This entry concerns a single T cell receptor (beta chain). This entry is derived from a study of blood T cell repertoires in COVID-19. At the level of the study: COVID-19 samples from acute and convalescent phases originated in the United States, Italy and Spain. Sources were T cells, B-cell-depleted T cells, or PBMCs; the material itself was cDNA or gDNA.

Patients at the Seattle site were enrolled during active infection and followed longitudinally. Authors' data handling: Amplification from reference gene primers served as the basis for estimated nucleated cell counts. Data came from immunoSEQ multiplex PCR; TCRdb stores just in-frame clones and leaves some out. V and J calls and clone size follow that table, whereas D and trimming were derived from the DNA. The sample consists of about 370,000 clones, roughly 90% of them appearing once. Sequenced sample: peripheral blood. The source is a woman aged 25 to 39 with COVID-19, enrolled during active disease.

The CDR3 here is CASSLAGEANTGELFF. CDR3 bases: TGCGCCAGCAGCCTAGCGGGGGAGGCCAACACCGGGGAGCTGTTTTTT. The chain carries TRBV5-1 and TRBJ2-2; 10 bases are shared with TRBD2. The CDR3 totals 16 residues. The trim removed 4 bases at V and 2 bases at J, leaving 5 bases unmatched. Germline-derived CDR1 and CDR2 are SGHRS and YFSETQ.